The next 4 T cell receptor beta chains were all read from a single sample in a study of cytomegalovirus exposure and HLA in healthy donors. PCR involved 60 Vbeta and 13 Jbeta primers. Method: immunoSEQ multiplex PCR; TCRdb's copy keeps in-frame clones and lacks some. The sample includes 240,000 or so clones, about 80% of them seen just once. The specimen sequenced was PBMCs. The receptor source for this set is a woman aged 40 to 50 in good health and CMV-seropositive.

The chain uses TRBV4-2 and TRBJ1-2; 8 nucleotides agree with TRBD1. The CDR3 is made up of 13 amino acids. Germline CDR1 LGHNA, CDR2 YNFKEQ. The J segment lost 6 bases and the V segment lost 7 bases, leaving 7 bases of the junction unmatched. DNA for the CDR3: TGTGCCAGCACCCTGGACAGGGTTGATGGCTACACCTTC. Its protein is CASTLDRVDGYTF.

CDR3 coding DNA: TGTGCCAGTACCCTAGCGGGAGGTAGGGCAGATACGCAGTATTTT. Translation gives CASTLAGGRADTQYF. V and J are TRBV27 and TRBJ2-3; 11 positions agree with TRBD2. Trimming removed 9 bases from V and 4 bases from J; junction bases left unmatched: 9. The CDR3 consists of 15 residues. The germline CDR1 and CDR2 sequences are MNHEY and SMNVEV (reference sequence).

The chain carries TRBV6-4 and TRBJ1-6; the match to TRBD1 covers 8 bases. In germline, CDR1 is MRHNA, CDR2 SNTAGT. V shed 6 bases, J shed 9 bases, and the junction held 10 bases outside the gene matches. This CDR3 spans 15 amino acids. CDR3 DNA sequence: TGTGCCAGCAGCCCAGGGGACAGGTGGACTTCACCCCTCCACTTT. Translated: CASSPGDRWTSPLHF.

The chain uses TRBV7-9 and TRBJ2-7, with D possibly TRBD1 on 6 matching bases. Germline V gives CDR1 SEHNR, CDR2 FQNEAQ (reference sequence). Between the trimmed V and J ends, which lost 5 bases and 2 bases, there was a span of 10 bases. The CDR3 is made up of 13 amino acids. The CDR3: CASSGDTAYEQYF. Written as DNA, the CDR3 is TGTGCCAGCAGCGGGGACACTGCCTACGAGCAGTACTTC.